The clone carrying this T cell receptor beta chain was seen a few times. CDR1 is MNHEY, CDR2 SVGAGI, per germline. The CDR3 totals 15 residues. V lost 0 bases and J 6 bases, leaving 12 bases between the germline ends. The data originate from a study of blood T cells in healthy people across ages. PCR was performed a second time for about 7 to 11 cycles using a sample-barcoded 5' primer and a J-beta primer mix. TCRdb called the 5' RACE reads again in MiXCR, with one record for every CDR3 protein. Counted here are more than 600,000 distinct CDR3 sequences, about 25% occurring once; the ten biggest clones make up just under 9.5%. These data were likewise used in another study, on T cells of mothers and their children. Per that study: The second PCR's M1S primer added sample barcodes and 2-4 random nucleotides.

Source material: blood. The receptor comes from a boy younger than 18 in good health. The rearrangement joins TRBV6-5 to TRBJ1-5, with D hard to call. The CDR3 DNA follows: TGTGCCAGCAGTTACTCAGGAGGGTTTGGTCAGCCCCAGCATTTT. Translation: CASSYSGGFGQPQHF.